Presented here are 3 T cell receptor beta chains from one specimen sequenced in a study of CD8+ T cells in alopecia areata. Treatment in this sample: oral pan-JAK inhibitor, 5-10 mg twice daily. Isolated RNA was reverse transcribed into cDNA used as the sequencing template. Here immunoSEQ multiplex PCR was the method, and the copy in TCRdb shows in-frame clones only, minus some. Here the sample spans about 200,000 clones, 58% being singletons. Specimen: CD4+ T cells sorted from blood, collected at week 24, from a patient treated with tofacitinib. Receptors were obtained from a human donor with alopecia areata.

The V and J genes are TRBV7-6 and TRBJ1-1; tentative D call: TRBD1 (5 bases). Trimming removed 5 bases at V and 8 bases at J, with 21 bases between. This CDR3 has 15 amino acids. Looked up from germline, CDR1 is SGHVS and CDR2 is FNYEAQ. The CDR3 nucleotides are TGTGCCAGCAGCCCCTACCTTGGGGGTAACAACGAAGCTTTCTTT. Amino acid sequence: CASSPYLGGNNEAFF.

This clone occurred a few times. The chain employs TRBV30 and TRBJ2-5; TRBD1 is a possible D gene (6 bases). Per the germline V gene, CDR1 is GTSNPN and CDR2 is SVGIG (reference sequence). The V end was cut by 4 bases, the J end by 1 base, with 7 bases between. The CDR3 is 12 amino acids. This CDR3 reads CAWTGAQETQYF. CDR3 sequence (DNA): TGTGCCTGGACAGGGGCCCAAGAGACCCAGTACTTC.

With respect to this clone: The sample carries other DNA sequences with the same CDR3. V and J are TRBV29-1 and TRBJ2-5; the D gene is possibly TRBD1 (6 bases). Germline-derived CDR1 and CDR2 are SQVTM and ANQGSEA. The CDR3 covers 12 residues. V shed 3 bases and J shed 2 bases, with 7 bases lying between them. In DNA, the CDR3 is TGCAGCGTTGACAGGGGACAAGAGACCCAGTACTTC. Its translation: CSVDRGQETQYF.